These 26 T cell receptor beta chains were all obtained from the same sample, sequenced in a study of CD8 T cells in Susac syndrome. Random hexamers primed reverse transcription of 0.5 to 1 ug RNA. Each CDR3 protein is one row after TCRdb ran MiXCR on the immunoSEQ multiplex PCR reads. The repertoire includes roughly 150,000 distinct CDR3 sequences, approximately 94% of them detected once, and roughly 0.084% sits in the top ten. Sequencing was done on a sample of CD4+ T cells from PBMCs. The receptors come from a human donor with Susac syndrome.

The rearrangement links TRBV12-3 or TRBV12-4 to TRBJ2-3; D uncertain. The CDR3 runs to 13 residues. Trimming shortened V by 0 bases and J by 5 bases, and 6 bases separated the two germline ends. The CDR3 sequence is CASSLAGKDTQYF. The CDR3 DNA reads as TGTGCCAGCAGTTTAGCGGGAAAAGATACGCAGTATTTT.

The chain recombines TRBV29-1 with TRBJ1-1; the D gene is possibly TRBD1 (5 bases). The CDR3 is 16 amino acids. Looked up from germline, CDR1 is SQVTM and CDR2 is ANQGSEA. Trimming removed 0 bases from V and 11 bases from J, with 25 bases in between. The CDR3 reads CSVEDLGRKGTIGAFF. The CDR3 nucleotides are TGCAGCGTTGAAGATCTTGGGCGCAAGGGGACGATAGGGGCTTTCTTT.

This clonotype has a single count. The chain combines TRBV25-1 with TRBJ1-1; 10 bases align to TRBD1. This CDR3 has 14 amino acids. Germline assignment: CDR1 MGHDK and CDR2 SYGVNS. V shed 6 bases, J shed 6 bases, and the junction held 7 bases outside the gene matches. CDR3: CASRPDRGRAEAFF. The CDR3 DNA follows: TGTGCCAGCAGACCCGACAGGGGGCGGGCTGAAGCTTTCTTT.

This clonotype appeared a few times. V is TRBV11-2 and J is TRBJ1-4; unclear D gene. The germline CDR1 and CDR2 sequences are SGHAT and FQNNGV. The CDR3 is 14 residues long. V lost 5 bases and J 2 bases, leaving 9 bases between the germline ends. The CDR3: CASSPPTTNEKLFF. CDR3 DNA: TGTGCCAGCAGCCCACCCACTACTAATGAAAAACTGTTTTTT.

V is TRBV14 and J is TRBJ2-1; D is perhaps TRBD2 (5 bases). The germline V gene has CDR1 SGHDN and CDR2 FVKESK. The length of the CDR3 is 17 residues. The V end lost 4 bases, the J end lost 5 bases, and 21 bases lay between the germline ends. The CDR3 nucleotides read TGTGCCAGCAGCCCCCCAGCGGTAGCGCGACCCAACAATGAGCAGTTCTTC. Amino acid sequence: CASSPPAVARPNNEQFF.

The V call is TRBV7-9, the J call TRBJ2-2; D not certain. The CDR3 is 12 amino acids. V lost 5 bases to trimming and J lost 6 bases, with 7 bases between them. The germline gives CDR1 SEHNR, CDR2 FQNEAQ (reference sequence). The CDR3 DNA reads as TGTGCCAGCAGCACATCCTCCGGGGAGCTGTTTTTT. Its protein is CASSTSSGELFF.

This clonotype was observed a few times. The V call is TRBV7-3, the J call TRBJ2-3, with TRBD2 identical over 10 bases. CDR3 length equals 16 residues. Germline CDR1 and CDR2: SGHTA and FQGTGA. The J segment lost 0 bases and the V segment lost 5 bases, leaving 5 bases of the junction unmatched. The CDR3 DNA follows: TGTGCCAGCAGCCCTAGCGGGAGCCCGAGCACAGATACGCAGTATTTT. The encoded protein is CASSPSGSPSTDTQYF.

The chain uses TRBV4-1 and TRBJ2-1; a weak D match, TRBD1 (6 bases). The CDR3 loop spans 17 amino acids. Germline V CDR1 and CDR2: MGHRA, YSYEKL. Trimming left V 1 base short and J 1 base short, with 14 bases between. In DNA form, the CDR3 reads TGCGCCAGCAGCCAAGTCCAGGGGAGAGGGTCCTACAATGAGCAGTTCTTC. Amino acid sequence: CASSQVQGRGSYNEQFF.

The CDR3 spells CASRGTGDSDTQYF. DNA of the CDR3: TGTGCCAGCCGAGGGACGGGAGACTCGGATACGCAGTATTTT. J is TRBJ2-3 and V is TRBV28; D may be TRBD2 (6 bases). Germline V gives CDR1 MDHEN, CDR2 SYDVKM. With 8 bases removed from V and 6 bases from J, the gap between germline ends came to 18 bases. This CDR3 has 14 residues.

The V gene is TRBV3-1, the J gene TRBJ1-6, with D possibly TRBD1 on 6 matching bases. This CDR3 has 15 amino acids. V gave up 4 bases and J gave up 7 bases, with 14 bases separating them. Germline V gene sequence: CDR1 LGHDT, CDR2 YNNKEL (reference sequence). The CDR3 DNA is TGTGCCAGCAGCCTCAGGGGTTCCACCAATTCACCCCTCCACTTT. It translates to CASSLRGSTNSPLHF.

The chain uses TRBV20-1 and TRBJ1-5; D may be TRBD1 (5 bases). Germline loops: CDR1 DFQATT, CDR2 SNEGSKA (reference sequence). V was trimmed by 6 bases and J by 5 bases, leaving 14 bases between them. This CDR3 is 13 amino acids long. The CDR3 DNA follows: TGCAGTGCCAAGCGGGGGGTGGATCAGCCCCAGCATTTT. Its translation: CSAKRGVDQPQHF.

The V call is TRBV5-1, the J call TRBJ2-5, with D perhaps given as TRBD1 or TRBD2 (5 bases each). Germline CDR1 SGHRS, CDR2 YFSETQ. This CDR3 contains 15 residues. V was trimmed by 3 bases and J by 7 bases, leaving 19 bases between them. CDR3 region: CASSSDSNVGGTQYF. The CDR3, as DNA: TGCGCCAGCAGCTCAGACAGTAATGTAGGAGGGACCCAGTACTTC. The variable domain in full, with the rest retrieved from reference TRBV5-1 and TRBJ2-5, is KAGVTQTPRYLIKTRGQQVTLSCSPISGHRSVSWYQQTPGQGLQFLFEYFSETQRNKGNFPGRFSGRQFSNSRSEMNVSTLELGDSALYLCASSSDSNVGGTQYFGPGTRLLVL.

This chain links TRBV20-1 with TRBJ1-1; D is ambiguous. The CDR3 consists of 14 residues. From germline, CDR1 is DFQATT and CDR2 SNEGSKA (reference sequence). Trimming cost V 3 bases and J 0 bases, with 11 bases left between them. The CDR3 here is CSASEGSLNTEAFF. In DNA, the CDR3 is TGCAGTGCTAGTGAGGGCAGCCTGAACACTGAAGCTTTCTTT.

The chain has TRBV18 and TRBJ1-6; D is possibly TRBD1 (6 bases). Germline V lookup: CDR1 KGHSH, CDR2 LQKENI. Trimming cost V 2 bases and J 10 bases, with 9 bases left between them. The CDR3 runs 13 residues. As DNA, the CDR3 is TGTGCCAGCTCACCAGGGGGCAAGTCACCCCTCCACTTT. It is translated as CASSPGGKSPLHF.

The genes are TRBV5-1 and TRBJ1-5; D might be TRBD1 (5 bases). Trimming took 4 bases from V and 0 from J, leaving 14 bases between them. This CDR3 has 16 amino acids. From germline, CDR1 is SGHRS and CDR2 YFSETQ. DNA of the CDR3: TGCGCCAGCAGCCTAGGGACTTCGGCTAGCAATCAGCCCCAGCATTTT. Translation: CASSLGTSASNQPQHF.

The genes are TRBV3-1 and TRBJ2-5; D is uncertain. Germline lookup yields CDR1 LGHDT and CDR2 YNNKEL (reference sequence). Deletions cut 4 bases from V and 7 bases from J, with 28 bases between. This CDR3 spans 18 amino acids. The CDR3 protein is CASSPLAFLTRLAGTQYF. CDR3 nucleotide sequence: TGTGCCAGCAGCCCTCTCGCCTTCTTGACAAGACTCGCCGGGACCCAGTACTTC.

The J gene is TRBJ2-7, the V gene TRBV5-6; D unclear. V was cut by 4 bases and J by 9 bases, with 8 bases left in between. Germline V gene data show CDR1 as SGHDT and CDR2 as YYEEEE. The CDR3 contains 10 residues. The CDR3 here is CASSGDRQYF. DNA of the CDR3: TGTGCCAGCAGCGGGGATCGGCAGTACTTC. The full variable domain, rest sourced from reference TRBV5-6 and TRBJ2-7, is DAGVTQSPTHLIKTRGQQVTLRCSPKSGHDTVSWYQQALGQGPQFIFQYYEEEERQRGNFPDRFSGHQFPNYSSELNVNALLLGDSALYLCASSGDRQYFGPGTRLTVT.

The chain couples TRBV28 to TRBJ2-4; D is ambiguous. The V and J ends lost 4 bases and 0 bases respectively, with 13 bases between them. Germline loops: CDR1 MDHEN, CDR2 SYDVKM. This CDR3 is 16 amino acids long. CDR3 coding DNA: TGTGCCAGCAGTTGGGATTACCGGCTAGCCAAAAACATTCAGTACTTC. Its protein product is CASSWDYRLAKNIQYF.

This chain uses TRBV28 with TRBJ2-2, with TRBD2 matching 11 bases. Germline CDR1 and CDR2: MDHEN and SYDVKM. This CDR3 contains 18 residues. V was clipped by 3 bases and J by 6 bases; unmatched bases: 12. The CDR3 sequence is CASSFPLGLAGTAGELFF. For the CDR3, the DNA is TGTGCCAGCAGTTTCCCTCTCGGACTAGCGGGCACCGCCGGGGAGCTGTTTTTT.

V usage is TRBV7-9 and J usage is TRBJ1-2; tentative D call: TRBD1 (5 bases). This CDR3 comprises 10 residues. The germline V and J ends were trimmed by 5 bases and 11 bases, with 9 bases remaining between them. The V gene's germline CDR1 is SEHNR and CDR2 FQNEAQ (reference sequence). The CDR3: CASSARVYTF. The CDR3 coding sequence is TGTGCCAGCAGCGCCAGGGTGTACACCTTC.

The J gene is TRBJ2-7, the V gene TRBV28, with 8 bases lining up with TRBD2. This CDR3 comprises 16 residues. CDR1 is MDHEN, CDR2 SYDVKM, per germline. The J segment lost 6 bases and the V segment lost 4 bases, leaving 14 bases of the junction unmatched. The CDR3: CASSSHSSGRFGEQYF. The CDR3 bases are TGTGCCAGCAGTTCCCATTCTAGCGGGCGTTTCGGCGAGCAGTACTTC.

The chain has TRBV25-1 and TRBJ2-7; possibly TRBD1 for D (6 bases). CDR3 size: 14 residues. The germline V gene encodes CDR1 MGHDK and CDR2 SYGVNS. V was cut by 6 bases and J by 3 bases, with 15 bases left in between. DNA for the CDR3: TGTGCCAGCAGCTCCCACAGGGTGTACTACGAGCAGTACTTC. It encodes CASSSHRVYYEQYF.

The chain is built from TRBV27 and TRBJ2-3; D call uncertain. The CDR3 is 17 amino acids. Between the trimmed V and J ends, which lost 6 bases and 0 bases, there was a span of 19 bases. Germline V lookup: CDR1 MNHEY, CDR2 SMNVEV (reference sequence). Written as DNA, the CDR3 is TGTGCCAGCAGCCGATACCCGTACGGAATTAGCACAGATACGCAGTATTTT. It encodes CASSRYPYGISTDTQYF.

This clonotype was seen only once. The J gene is TRBJ1-2, the V gene TRBV4-1; D not resolved. Looked up from germline, CDR1 is MGHRA and CDR2 is YSYEKL. The germline V and J ends were trimmed by 0 bases and 7 bases, with 9 bases remaining between them. The CDR3 has 13 residues. The CDR3 DNA reads as TGCGCCAGCAGCCAAGACATAGGAGGTGGCTACACCTTC. The encoded protein is CASSQDIGGGYTF.

Regarding this clonotype: One junction end does not reproduce the germline sequence, and a read error may be involved. The chain has TRBV28 and TRBJ1-4; possibly TRBD1 for D (6 bases). Germline CDR1 and CDR2: MDHEN and SYDVKM. This CDR3 region has 14 residues. The CDR3 sequence: CASSLAGGMKELFF. Here the CDR3 DNA reads TGTGCCAGTAGTTTGGCCGGGGGCATGAAGGAACTGTTTTTT.

The chain carries TRBV12-3 or TRBV12-4 and TRBJ1-1; D unresolved. V lost 6 bases, J lost 5 bases, and 7 bases lay in between. This CDR3 has 11 amino acids. CDR3 residues: CASSVLTEAFF. Here the CDR3 DNA reads TGTGCCAGCAGCGTTCTGACTGAAGCTTTCTTT.